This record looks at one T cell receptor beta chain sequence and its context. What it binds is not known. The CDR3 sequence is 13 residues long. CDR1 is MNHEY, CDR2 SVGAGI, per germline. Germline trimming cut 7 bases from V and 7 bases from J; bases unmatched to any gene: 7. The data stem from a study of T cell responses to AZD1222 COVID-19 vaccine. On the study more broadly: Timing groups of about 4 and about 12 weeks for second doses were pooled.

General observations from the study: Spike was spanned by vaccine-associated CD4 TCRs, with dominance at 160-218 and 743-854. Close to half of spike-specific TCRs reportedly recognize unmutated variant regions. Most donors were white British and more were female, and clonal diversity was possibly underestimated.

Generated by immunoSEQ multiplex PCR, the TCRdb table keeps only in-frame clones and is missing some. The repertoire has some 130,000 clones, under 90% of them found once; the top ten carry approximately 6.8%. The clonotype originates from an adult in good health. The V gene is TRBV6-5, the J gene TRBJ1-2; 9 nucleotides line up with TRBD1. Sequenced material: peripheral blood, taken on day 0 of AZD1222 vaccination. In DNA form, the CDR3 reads TGTGCCAGCACCTTAACAGGGGGCAGTGGCTACACCTTC. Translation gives CASTLTGGSGYTF.